The rows below give T cell receptor beta chains drawn from one sample of a study of blood T cells in healthy people across ages. MiXCR, applied by TCRdb to the 5' RACE reads, yields one record per CDR3 protein. The sample shows about 1.6 million distinct CDR3 sequences, about 32% of them seen only once. Sequencing used blood. All receptors derive from a woman aged 30 to 39 in good health. Each CDR3 is given with its conserved first and last residue. Each record gives: V gene, clone size, D gene, J gene, CDR3 DNA, CDR3 protein. D genes are given only for firm matches. A row's size may be missing; if present it is once, few, many or a size class.

>TRBV10-1|-|TRBD1|TRBJ2-7
TGCGCCAGCAGCGACAACAGGGGGCAGGACGAGCAGTACTTC
CASSDNRGQDEQYF
>TRBV3-1|few|TRBD2|TRBJ2-5
TGTGCCAGCAGCCCAGATTGGACTAGCGGCCAAGAGACCCAGTACTTC
CASSPDWTSGQETQYF
>TRBV7-6|-|-|TRBJ2-5
TGTGCCAGCAGCTTAGGCGGTGAGGGGGTCGAAGAGACCCAGTACTTC
CASSLGGEGVEETQYF
>TRBV4-1|-|TRBD2|TRBJ2-3
TGCGCCAGCAGCCAAGGGAGGATTAGCGGGGAAACAGATACGCAGTATTTT
CASSQGRISGETDTQYF
>TRBV6-1|-|TRBD2|TRBJ2-1
TGTGCCAGCACCGGGCGGGGAGGGTACAATGAGCAGTTCTTC
CASTGRGGYNEQFF
>TRBV20-1|-|-|TRBJ2-4
TGCAGTGCATGGTCAGGGGGAGGAGGGTCGGCCAAAAACATTCAGTACTTC
CSAWSGGGGSAKNIQYF
>TRBV20-1|-|TRBD2|TRBJ2-7
TGCAGTGCTTACCAGCGGGAGCGTAACGAGCAGTACTTC
CSAYQRERNEQYF
>TRBV12-3/TRBV12-4|few|TRBD2|TRBJ2-1
TGTGCCAGCAGTTTTCTTCTTAGCGGGGGGGCCCACAATGAGCAGTTCTTC
CASSFLLSGGAHNEQFF
>TRBV20-1|many|-|TRBJ2-1
TGCAGTGCTAGAGCCTATAATGTGGTGAATGAGCAGTTCTTC
CSARAYNVVNEQFF
>TRBV12-3/TRBV12-4|-|TRBD2|TRBJ2-2
TGTGCCAGCCCTCCCCCTGGGGGGGGTGCGAACACCGGGGAGCTGTTTTTT
CASPPPGGGANTGELFF
>TRBV27|few|-|TRBJ1-5
TGTGCCAGCAGTCCACGGTTTGCTAATCAGCCCCAGCATTTT
CASSPRFANQPQHF
>TRBV20-1|few|-|TRBJ1-2
TGCAGTGCTAGTATCGGCAGGGGCTATGGCTACACCTTC
CSASIGRGYGYTF
>TRBV20-1|few|-|TRBJ2-7
TGCAGTGCCCTCCCTCTAGAGACCGGGACCAGCACCTACGAGCAGTACTTC
CSALPLETGTSTYEQYF
>TRBV6-1|-|-|TRBJ2-7
TGTGCCAGCAGTGACGAGGGGACTTCCTCCTACGAGCAGTACTTC
CASSDEGTSSYEQYF
>TRBV29-1|many|-|TRBJ2-1
TGCAGCGTTGAAGAAAGGGGAAATGAGCAGTTCTTC
CSVEERGNEQFF
>TRBV14|-|-|TRBJ1-6
TGTGCCAGCAGCCAAGTATATCGCTGGGGCTCACCCCTCCACTTT
CASSQVYRWGSPLHF
>TRBV5-1|-|TRBD1|TRBJ2-2
TGCGCCTCCCGGGACAGGGGCACCGGGGAGCTGTTTTTT
CASRDRGTGELFF
>TRBV27|-|TRBD1|TRBJ2-7
TGTGCCAGCAGCTCCGGGACAGGCCCTGGCGAGCAGTACTTC
CASSSGTGPGEQYF
>TRBV6-5|-|TRBD1|TRBJ1-6
TGTGCCAGCAACCCCACCGGGACAGGGAATTCACCCCTCCACTTT
CASNPTGTGNSPLHF
>TRBV27|-|-|TRBJ2-4
TGTGCCAGCAGTCACGGGGCAAATGAGCAGTACTTC
CASSHGANEQYF
>TRBV5-6|once|-|TRBJ2-3
TGTGCCAGCAGCTTGGGGGTTCAGGGGGGGCTAGATACGCAGTATTTT
CASSLGVQGGLDTQYF
>TRBV9|-|-|TRBJ2-1
TGTGCCAGCAGCGCCCGGGACCATCAAAGCTCCTACAATGAGCAGTTCTTC
CASSARDHQSSYNEQFF
>TRBV6-6|few|-|TRBJ2-7
TGTGCCGGCAGTTCCGGGGTCCTCTCCTACGAGCAGTACTTC
CAGSSGVLSYEQYF
>TRBV27|few|TRBD1|TRBJ1-1
TGTGCCAGCAGTCCTCTCGTGACAGGGCCGGGCACTGAAGCTTTCTTT
CASSPLVTGPGTEAFF
>TRBV20-1|few|-|TRBJ2-1
TGCAGTGCTATTCCCCAGGCAGACTACAATGAGCAGTTCTTC
CSAIPQADYNEQFF
>TRBV10-3|-|TRBD1|TRBJ1-1
TGTGCCATCAGCGACAGGGGATTGAACACTGAAGCTTTCTTT
CAISDRGLNTEAFF
>TRBV6-6|-|TRBD1|TRBJ2-7
TGTGCCAGCAGTTACCTGTGGACAGGGATGGAAAGCGAGCAGTACTTC
CASSYLWTGMESEQYF
>TRBV29-1|many|TRBD2|TRBJ2-1
TGCAGCGTCGCGGGACTAGCTATTTTCAAGTTCTTC
CSVAGLAIFKFF
>TRBV20-1|-|TRBD2|TRBJ2-5
TGCAGTGCACCCTCGCGCGGGAGCTGGGAGACCCAGTACTTC
CSAPSRGSWETQYF
>TRBV7-3|-|TRBD2|TRBJ2-7
TGTGCCAGCAGCTTACGGGGCGGGGGGTTATACGAGCAGTACTTC
CASSLRGGGLYEQYF
>TRBV29-1|few|TRBD1|TRBJ1-2
TGCAGCGTTGAAACAGGGGCAAACTATGGCCACACCTTC
CSVETGANYGHTF
>TRBV14|once|-|TRBJ2-7
TGTGCCAGCAGCCAACCGGCACAGAGAATCACCTACGAGCAGTACTTC
CASSQPAQRITYEQYF
>TRBV5-1|-|-|TRBJ2-2
TGCGCCAGCAGCTTGGCGTTCAGCACCAACACCGGGGAGCTGTTTTTT
CASSLAFSTNTGELFF
>TRBV4-1|-|-|TRBJ1-6
TGCGCCAGCAGCCCGCAGTTAGGGGGGATCTATAATTCACCCCTCCACTTT
CASSPQLGGIYNSPLHF
>TRBV12-3/TRBV12-4|few|-|TRBJ1-5
TGTGCCAGCAGCACGGGGGAGGGGAGCAATCAGCCCCAGCATTTT
CASSTGEGSNQPQHF
>TRBV7-9|few|TRBD1|TRBJ2-7
TGTGCCAGCAGCTTAAATCAGGGGGTCGACGAGCAGTACTTC
CASSLNQGVDEQYF
>TRBV5-1|-|-|TRBJ1-3
TGCGCCAGCAGCCAGGCGGCAGGTCGTGGAAACACCATATATTTT
CASSQAAGRGNTIYF
>TRBV20-1|few|TRBD2|TRBJ2-3
TGCAGTGCTAGAGTCTCTTCCGGGCGGGGGGCCCTCACAGATACGCAGTATTTT
CSARVSSGRGALTDTQYF
>TRBV9|few|TRBD2|TRBJ2-7
TGTGCCAGCAGCGGTGGGACTAGCATCACCTACGAGCAGTACTTC
CASSGGTSITYEQYF
>TRBV29-1|-|-|TRBJ1-1
TGCAGCGCTGATGGGCCAGCTTTCTTT
CSADGPAFF
>TRBV6-5|few|-|TRBJ1-2
TGTGCCAGCAGTTACTCGCAGGCTCTCTATGGCTACACCTTC
CASSYSQALYGYTF
>TRBV4-2|few|-|TRBJ1-2
TGTGCCAGCAGCCAAACCCGTGTGGGGGGCTATGGCTACACCTTC
CASSQTRVGGYGYTF
>TRBV11-2|few|TRBD2|TRBJ2-5
TGTGCCAGCAGCTTAGGGAGACTAGCGGGGGCCCAACCTCAAGAGACCCAGTACTTC
CASSLGRLAGAQPQETQYF
>TRBV4-1|few|TRBD1|TRBJ1-2
TGCGCCAGCAGCCAAGTTTATTTGGACAGGGTAGGGTATGGCTACACCTTC
CASSQVYLDRVGYGYTF
>TRBV20-1|-|TRBD2|TRBJ2-1
TGCAGTGCTAGAGTCCGGGAGGGCTATGAGCAGTTCTTC
CSARVREGYEQFF
>TRBV5-1|-|-|TRBJ2-7
TGCGCCAGCAGCTTGGCCATGGGTAGCGGTTCCTACGAGCAGTACTTC
CASSLAMGSGSYEQYF
>TRBV3-1|few|-|TRBJ2-3
TGTGCCAGCAGCCAATTACCAGATACGCAGTGGTATTTT
CASSQLPDTQWYF
>TRBV10-3|few|TRBD1|TRBJ1-2
TGTGCCATTAGCGAGGGACAGGGTAGAGGCTATGGCTACACCTTC
CAISEGQGRGYGYTF
>TRBV7-3|many|-|TRBJ2-7
TGTGCCAGCAGCTTCGGACCCCACCCCTACTACGAGCAGTACTTC
CASSFGPHPYYEQYF